Listed below are T cell receptor beta chains from one sample, sequenced in a study of beta chain features in type 1 diabetes. The assay was immunoSEQ multiplex PCR, and TCRdb's table has in-frame clones only and misses some. The sample includes under 550,000 clones, over 10% seen only once; the top ten take around 0.05%. The material sequenced was naive CD4+ T cells from blood. Receptors were obtained from a woman under 30 in good health. CDR3s include the opening cysteine and the closing phenylalanine or tryptophan. D genes are given only for firm matches. Some rows mark clone size as missing; the rest say once, few, many or name a class of expanded clone.

d_gene: TRBD1; j_gene: TRBJ1-3; abundance: few; v_gene: TRBV29-1; CDR3aa: CSVGQGTGGNTIYF; CDR3nt: TGCAGCGTTGGACAGGGAACGGGAGGAAACACCATATATTTT
d_gene: .; j_gene: TRBJ2-4; abundance: .; v_gene: TRBV4-2; CDR3aa: CASSQVFARNIQYF; CDR3nt: TGTGCCAGCAGCCAAGTCTTTGCCCGGAACATTCAGTACTTC
d_gene: .; j_gene: TRBJ1-4; abundance: few; v_gene: TRBV30; CDR3aa: CAWSVSGGGEKLFF; CDR3nt: TGTGCCTGGAGTGTAAGCGGTGGCGGGGAAAAACTGTTTTTT
d_gene: .; j_gene: TRBJ2-5; abundance: .; v_gene: TRBV7-2; CDR3aa: CASSPTGLKETQYF; CDR3nt: TGTGCCAGCAGTCCTACAGGACTGAAAGAGACCCAGTACTTC
d_gene: TRBD2; j_gene: TRBJ2-3; abundance: few; v_gene: TRBV18; CDR3aa: CASSPYLAGGGTDTQYF; CDR3nt: TGTGCCAGCTCACCGTACCTAGCGGGAGGAGGCACAGATACGCAGTATTTT
d_gene: .; j_gene: TRBJ1-4; abundance: .; v_gene: TRBV5-4; CDR3aa: CASSFQANEKLFF; CDR3nt: TGTGCCAGCAGCTTTCAGGCTAATGAAAAACTGTTTTTT
d_gene: .; j_gene: TRBJ1-1; abundance: .; v_gene: TRBV7-8; CDR3aa: CASSLSLMGVNTEAFF; CDR3nt: TGTGCCAGCAGCTTAAGTCTGATGGGAGTGAACACTGAAGCTTTCTTT
d_gene: TRBD1; j_gene: TRBJ2-3; abundance: .; v_gene: TRBV4-1; CDR3aa: CASSQDPQGASTDTQYF; CDR3nt: TGCGCCAGCAGCCAAGACCCCCAGGGGGCTAGCACAGATACGCAGTATTTT
d_gene: TRBD1; j_gene: TRBJ2-5; abundance: once; v_gene: TRBV5-1; CDR3aa: CASSFGQGGETQYF; CDR3nt: TGCGCCAGCAGCTTTGGACAGGGTGGTGAGACCCAGTACTTC
d_gene: TRBD1; j_gene: TRBJ2-5; abundance: .; v_gene: TRBV5-6; CDR3aa: CASSLLGTGEETQYF; CDR3nt: TGTGCCAGCAGCTTGCTGGGGACAGGAGAAGAGACCCAGTACTTC
d_gene: TRBD1; j_gene: TRBJ2-3; abundance: few; v_gene: TRBV7-3; CDR3aa: CASSRGQSSTDTQYF; CDR3nt: TGTGCCAGCAGCCGGGGACAGTCTAGCACAGATACGCAGTATTTT
d_gene: TRBD2; j_gene: TRBJ2-1; abundance: few; v_gene: TRBV4-3; CDR3aa: CASSQGLASAHNEQFF; CDR3nt: TGCGCCAGCAGCCAGGGACTAGCGTCCGCCCACAATGAGCAGTTCTTC
d_gene: .; j_gene: TRBJ2-5; abundance: few; v_gene: TRBV7-2; CDR3aa: CASSPDSDQETQYF; CDR3nt: TGTGCCAGCAGCCCGGACAGCGACCAAGAGACCCAGTACTTC
d_gene: TRBD1; j_gene: TRBJ1-5; abundance: few; v_gene: TRBV14; CDR3aa: CASKGLTGGSNQPQHF; CDR3nt: TGTGCCAGCAAGGGATTGACAGGGGGCAGCAATCAGCCCCAGCATTTT
d_gene: .; j_gene: TRBJ2-3; abundance: .; v_gene: TRBV7-2; CDR3aa: CASSLAVRVNTDTQYF; CDR3nt: TGTGCCAGCAGCTTAGCGGTCCGAGTGAACACAGATACGCAGTATTTT
d_gene: TRBD1; j_gene: TRBJ1-3; abundance: few; v_gene: TRBV29-1; CDR3aa: CSVLDRVDGNTIYF; CDR3nt: TGCAGCGTCCTCGACAGGGTGGATGGAAACACCATATATTTT
d_gene: TRBD2; j_gene: TRBJ2-3; abundance: few; v_gene: TRBV9; CDR3aa: CASSEREGSTDTQYF; CDR3nt: TGTGCCAGCAGCGAGCGGGAGGGGTCAACAGATACGCAGTATTTT
d_gene: .; j_gene: TRBJ1-1; abundance: .; v_gene: TRBV9; CDR3aa: CASSGLMNTEAFF; CDR3nt: TGTGCCAGCAGCGGCCTCATGAACACTGAAGCTTTCTTT
d_gene: .; j_gene: TRBJ1-2; abundance: .; v_gene: TRBV4-2; CDR3aa: CASSQDGVYGYTF; CDR3nt: TGTGCCAGCAGCCAAGATGGGGTCTATGGCTACACCTTC
d_gene: .; j_gene: TRBJ2-5; abundance: few; v_gene: TRBV7-6; CDR3aa: CASSTRWETQYF; CDR3nt: TGTGCCAGCAGCACGCGCTGGGAGACCCAGTACTTC
d_gene: .; j_gene: TRBJ1-2; abundance: few; v_gene: TRBV30; CDR3aa: CAWGAGAPRYGYTF; CDR3nt: TGTGCCTGGGGGGCCGGCGCGCCCCGCTATGGCTACACCTTC
d_gene: TRBD1; j_gene: TRBJ2-5; abundance: few; v_gene: TRBV15; CDR3aa: CATSRIVTGDETQYF; CDR3nt: TGTGCCACCAGCAGAATAGTGACAGGGGATGAGACCCAGTACTTC
d_gene: TRBD2; j_gene: TRBJ2-5; abundance: few; v_gene: TRBV7-2; CDR3aa: CASSLGVLSGSWTQYF; CDR3nt: TGTGCCAGCAGCTTAGGGGTCCTTAGCGGGAGCTGGACCCAGTACTTC
d_gene: .; j_gene: TRBJ2-3; abundance: few; v_gene: TRBV5-4; CDR3aa: CARRLERSTDTQYF; CDR3nt: TGTGCCAGGAGACTAGAGCGGAGCACAGATACGCAGTATTTT
d_gene: .; j_gene: TRBJ1-2; abundance: few; v_gene: TRBV28; CDR3aa: CASSLHPYGYTF; CDR3nt: TGTGCCAGCAGTTTGCACCCCTATGGCTACACCTTC
d_gene: .; j_gene: TRBJ1-5; abundance: few; v_gene: TRBV2; CDR3aa: CATAPEYSNQPQHF; CDR3nt: TGTGCCACCGCTCCGGAATATAGCAATCAGCCCCAGCATTTT
d_gene: .; j_gene: TRBJ2-1; abundance: .; v_gene: TRBV9; CDR3aa: CATASGSGPGNEQFF; CDR3nt: TGTGCCACCGCCTCAGGGAGCGGTCCAGGCAATGAGCAGTTCTTC
d_gene: TRBD1; j_gene: TRBJ2-7; abundance: .; v_gene: TRBV11-3; CDR3aa: CASSQTWGRGNEQYF; CDR3nt: TGTGCCAGCAGCCAGACGTGGGGCAGGGGGAACGAGCAGTACTTC
d_gene: .; j_gene: TRBJ2-2; abundance: .; v_gene: TRBV9; CDR3aa: CASSSRTSNTGELFF; CDR3nt: TGTGCCAGCAGCTCCCGGACTTCGAACACCGGGGAGCTGTTTTTT
d_gene: TRBD1; j_gene: TRBJ1-2; abundance: .; v_gene: TRBV7-9; CDR3aa: CASSLVGQGYGYTF; CDR3nt: TGTGCCAGCAGCTTAGTGGGACAGGGCTATGGCTACACCTTC
d_gene: .; j_gene: TRBJ1-2; abundance: few; v_gene: TRBV12-2; CDR3aa: CASRLGPVLIHYGYTF; CDR3nt: TGTGCAAGTCGCTTAGGTCCGGTACTAATTCACTATGGCTACACCTTC
d_gene: .; j_gene: TRBJ1-2; abundance: .; v_gene: TRBV5-1; CDR3aa: CASSPDGSYGYTF; CDR3nt: TGCGCCAGCAGCCCCGACGGGTCCTATGGCTACACCTTC
d_gene: .; j_gene: TRBJ1-3; abundance: .; v_gene: TRBV7-2; CDR3aa: CASSLVAGNTIYF; CDR3nt: TGTGCCAGCAGCTTAGTGGCCGGAAACACCATATATTTT
d_gene: .; j_gene: TRBJ2-3; abundance: few; v_gene: TRBV7-2; CDR3aa: CASSLIQGRTDTQYF; CDR3nt: TGTGCCAGCAGCTTAATCCAGGGGAGGACAGATACGCAGTATTTT
d_gene: .; j_gene: TRBJ2-1; abundance: few; v_gene: TRBV7-9; CDR3aa: CASSWTDSGGEQFF; CDR3nt: TGTGCCAGCAGCTGGACTGACTCCGGCGGTGAGCAGTTCTTC
d_gene: .; j_gene: TRBJ2-6; abundance: .; v_gene: TRBV2; CDR3aa: CARRRTPNSGANVLTF; CDR3nt: TGTGCCCGCCGAAGGACCCCAAACTCTGGGGCCAACGTCCTGACTTTC
d_gene: .; j_gene: TRBJ2-3; abundance: few; v_gene: TRBV28; CDR3aa: CASWPRGSVTSTDTQYF; CDR3nt: TGTGCCAGCTGGCCACGGGGTAGCGTCACTAGCACAGATACGCAGTATTTT
d_gene: .; j_gene: TRBJ2-6; abundance: few; v_gene: TRBV5-6; CDR3aa: CASSFGASGANVLTF; CDR3nt: TGTGCCAGCAGCTTCGGAGCCTCTGGGGCCAACGTCCTGACTTTC
d_gene: .; j_gene: TRBJ2-1; abundance: .; v_gene: TRBV11-2; CDR3aa: CASSLLGSGEQFF; CDR3nt: TGTGCCAGCAGCTTATTGGGGTCGGGTGAGCAGTTCTTC
d_gene: .; j_gene: TRBJ2-3; abundance: few; v_gene: TRBV5-1; CDR3aa: CASSGEADTQYF; CDR3nt: TGCGCCAGCAGCGGTGAGGCAGATACGCAGTATTTT
d_gene: .; j_gene: TRBJ2-5; abundance: .; v_gene: TRBV6-5; CDR3aa: CASQPKTQYF; CDR3nt: TGTGCCAGTCAACCTAAGACCCAGTACTTC
d_gene: .; j_gene: TRBJ1-2; abundance: few; v_gene: TRBV18; CDR3aa: CASSPTGDGYTF; CDR3nt: TGTGCCAGCTCACCAACGGGGGATGGCTACACCTTC
d_gene: .; j_gene: TRBJ1-1; abundance: .; v_gene: TRBV14; CDR3aa: CASSQFRRENTEAFF; CDR3nt: TGTGCCAGCAGCCAGTTCCGGCGGGAGAACACTGAAGCTTTCTTT
d_gene: .; j_gene: TRBJ1-1; abundance: .; v_gene: TRBV5-4; CDR3aa: CASSLGQANTEAFF; CDR3nt: TGTGCCAGCAGCTTGGGCCAGGCTAACACTGAAGCTTTCTTT
d_gene: .; j_gene: TRBJ2-1; abundance: few; v_gene: TRBV19; CDR3aa: CASSIGQSSYNEQFF; CDR3nt: TGTGCCAGTAGTATAGGCCAGAGCTCCTACAATGAGCAGTTCTTC
d_gene: .; j_gene: TRBJ2-1; abundance: .; v_gene: TRBV5-1; CDR3aa: CASSLESGHYNEQFF; CDR3nt: TGCGCCAGCAGCCTGGAGAGCGGGCATTACAATGAGCAGTTCTTC
d_gene: .; j_gene: TRBJ1-1; abundance: few; v_gene: TRBV21-1; CDR3aa: CASSKDRDSVTEAFF; CDR3nt: TGTGCCAGCAGCAAAGATCGAGACAGTGTCACTGAAGCTTTCTTT
d_gene: TRBD2; j_gene: TRBJ2-1; abundance: .; v_gene: TRBV18; CDR3aa: CASSPAPQRGGNEQFF; CDR3nt: TGTGCCAGCTCACCAGCCCCCCAGCGGGGGGGCAATGAGCAGTTCTTC
d_gene: .; j_gene: TRBJ2-6; abundance: .; v_gene: TRBV5-1; CDR3aa: CASTDLWANVLTF; CDR3nt: TGCGCCAGCACCGACTTGTGGGCCAACGTCCTGACTTTC
d_gene: .; j_gene: TRBJ2-7; abundance: .; v_gene: TRBV2; CDR3aa: CASSVTGREQYF; CDR3nt: TGTGCCAGCAGTGTAACAGGCCGCGAGCAGTACTTC